The subject of this entry is one TCR beta chain. Its matching antigen is unknown. The sample is drawn from a study of cytomegalovirus exposure and HLA in healthy donors. PCR primers comprised 60 Vbeta and 13 Jbeta primers. Clones were sequenced by immunoSEQ multiplex PCR, and TCRdb holds only the in-frame ones, with some missing. The sample carries 130,000 to 150,000 clones, about 80% recorded once. Study-level findings and limits: Serostatus for CMV was the only available immune exposure information.

The V end lost 2 bases, the J end lost 0 bases, and 15 bases lay between the germline ends. CDR1 SGDLS and CDR2 YYNGEE come from the germline V gene. The CDR3 extends over 18 amino acids. The clonotype originates from a male donor in good health and CMV-seropositive. The rearrangement links TRBV9 to TRBJ2-6, with TRBD1 as a possible D gene (5 bases). Sample: PBMCs. The CDR3 sequence: CASSVRAADSSGANVLTF. DNA of the CDR3: TGTGCCAGCAGCGTTAGAGCTGCCGACAGCTCTGGGGCCAACGTCCTGACTTTC.